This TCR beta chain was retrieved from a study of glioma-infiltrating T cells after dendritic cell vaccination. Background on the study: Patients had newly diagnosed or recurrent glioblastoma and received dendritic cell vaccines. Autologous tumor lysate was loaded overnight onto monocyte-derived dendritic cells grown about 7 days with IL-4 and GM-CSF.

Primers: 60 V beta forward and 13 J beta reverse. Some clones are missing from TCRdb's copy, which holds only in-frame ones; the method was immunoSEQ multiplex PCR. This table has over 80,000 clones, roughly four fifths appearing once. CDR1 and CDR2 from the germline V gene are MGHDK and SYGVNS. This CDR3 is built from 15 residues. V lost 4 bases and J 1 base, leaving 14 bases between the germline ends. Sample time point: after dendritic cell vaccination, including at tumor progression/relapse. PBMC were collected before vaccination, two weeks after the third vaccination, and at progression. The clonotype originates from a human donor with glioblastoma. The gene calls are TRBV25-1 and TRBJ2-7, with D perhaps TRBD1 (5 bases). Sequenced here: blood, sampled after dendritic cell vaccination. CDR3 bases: TGTGCCAGCAGTGCTTGGTCAGGGCCTTCCTACGAGCAGTACTTC. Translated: CASSAWSGPSYEQYF.